This record concerns one TCR beta chain sequence. Its specificity is unknown. In the same sample, other DNA sequences code for this CDR3. The study ran its PCR with 60 Vbeta and 13 Jbeta primers. Libraries were prepared by immunoSEQ multiplex PCR; TCRdb keeps only in-frame clonotypes and omits some of them. The sample comprises hundreds of thousands of clones, over 60% of which are singletons, and 0.63% rests with the top ten. Nominally healthy donors provided the samples, though records likely missed some immune exposures. The data stem from a study of cytomegalovirus exposure and HLA in healthy donors. Study results and limitations: In a later analysis, about 17,000 TCR beta sequences were associated with HLA alleles at 0.05 false discovery rate. Later findings reportedly placed an Asian-associated ancestry cluster below the approximately 670-donor mean for N-insertions. Roughly uniform depth of sequencing across donors was assumed in presence/absence analyses.

The CDR3 loop spans 13 amino acids. V lost 6 bases, J lost 0 bases, and 9 bases lay in between. Germline CDR1 and CDR2: SEHNR and FQNEAQ (reference sequence). The V and J genes are TRBV7-9 and TRBJ2-7; TRBD1 might be the D (5 bases). Input material: PBMCs. This TCR derives from a man between 18 and 35 years old in good health and CMV-seronegative. The CDR3 loop reads CASRPDSSYEQYF. In nucleotides, the CDR3 is TGTGCCAGCAGACCTGACAGCTCCTACGAGCAGTACTTC.